The rows below give T cell receptor beta chains drawn from one sample of a study of CD8 T cells in ankylosing spondylitis. TCRdb re-analysed the 5' RACE reads in MiXCR, keeping a single row per CDR3 protein. The sample carries 700,000 to 850,000 distinct CDR3 sequences, approximately 12% recorded once. Sample: blood, either unsorted or a sorted T cell fraction (not recorded which). These receptors all come from a male donor with ankylosing spondylitis. The CDR3 runs from the conserved cysteine through the conserved F or W. The D gene is left open where the match is weak. Clone size is not always given. Where it is, it says once, few, many or a class for expanded clones.

TRBJ2-7,many,.,TRBV7-2,CASSLGRKASYEQYF,TGTGCCAGCAGCTTGGGCAGGAAGGCGTCCTACGAGCAGTACTTC
TRBJ2-7,.,.,TRBV6-5,CASSSWGIHEQYF,TGTGCCAGCAGTTCTTGGGGGATCCACGAGCAGTACTTC
TRBJ2-1,many,.,TRBV28,CASTIGAGQYNEQFF,TGTGCCAGCACCATAGGGGCGGGACAATACAATGAGCAGTTCTTC
TRBJ2-6,.,.,TRBV7-2,CASSKTGNPSGANVLTF,TGTGCCAGCAGCAAAACAGGGAACCCCTCTGGGGCCAACGTCCTGACTTTC
TRBJ2-1,.,TRBD2,TRBV4-2,CASSQRGIINEQFF,TGTGCCAGCAGCCAGCGGGGGATAATAAATGAGCAGTTCTTC
TRBJ2-3,many,.,TRBV29-1,CSVSSAGSTDTQYF,TGCAGCGTTTCTTCAGCCGGGAGCACAGATACGCAGTATTTT
TRBJ1-2,many,.,TRBV20-1,CSGTGMRGNYGYTF,TGCAGTGGTACAGGAATGCGGGGCAACTATGGCTACACCTTC
TRBJ1-6,few,.,TRBV6-1,CASTQGGLDNSPLHF,TGTGCCAGCACCCAAGGGGGGCTGGATAATTCACCCCTCCACTTT
TRBJ2-1,many,.,TRBV7-2,CASSLTGREYNEQFF,TGTGCCAGCAGCTTAACCGGGAGAGAGTACAATGAGCAGTTCTTC
TRBJ1-1,few,.,TRBV4-3,CASSQPGFTGRRNTEAFF,TGCGCCAGCAGCCAACCCGGGTTTACAGGGCGGAGGAACACTGAAGCTTTCTTT
TRBJ1-2,few,.,TRBV29-1,CSVESGQGFSDYGYTF,TGCAGCGTTGAGAGTGGTCAGGGCTTTTCCGACTATGGCTACACCTTC
TRBJ2-7,many,.,TRBV29-1,CSVDIASSYEQYF,TGCAGCGTTGACATCGCATCATCCTACGAGCAGTACTTC
TRBJ1-2,few,.,TRBV15,CATSRGIRDYGYTF,TGTGCCACCAGCAGGGGGATCCGGGACTATGGCTACACCTTC
TRBJ1-5,many,.,TRBV7-6,CASSLAGGPNQPQHF,TGTGCCAGCAGCTTAGCTGGAGGACCCAATCAGCCCCAGCATTTT
TRBJ2-5,.,.,TRBV28,CASSSPGTIETQYF,TGTGCCAGCAGTTCTCCCGGGACAATTGAGACCCAGTACTTC
TRBJ2-1,.,.,TRBV4-3,CASSQDYRRTYNEQFF,TGCGCCAGCAGCCAAGATTACCGGAGAACTTACAATGAGCAGTTCTTC
TRBJ2-7,.,TRBD2,TRBV7-9,CASSLTLAGYEQYF,TGTGCCAGCAGCTTAACACTAGCGGGCTACGAGCAGTACTTC
TRBJ1-5,many,.,TRBV5-1,CASGFRGGSNQPQHF,TGCGCCAGCGGCTTCCGGGGGGGTAGCAATCAGCCCCAGCATTTT
TRBJ2-6,few,TRBD2,TRBV20-1,CSAGTTSGWGGANVLTF,TGCAGTGCTGGTACGACTAGCGGTTGGGGTGGGGCCAACGTCCTGACTTTC
TRBJ1-1,.,.,TRBV18,CASLNEGGYTEAFF,TGTGCCAGCTTGAATGAGGGGGGGTACACTGAAGCTTTCTTT
TRBJ2-7,few,TRBD2,TRBV5-1,CASSLERENDEQYF,TGCGCCAGCAGCTTGGAGCGGGAGAACGACGAGCAGTACTTC
TRBJ2-3,few,TRBD1,TRBV20-1,CSATTGTVSTDTQYF,TGCAGTGCCACGACCGGGACAGTTAGCACAGATACGCAGTATTTT
TRBJ1-2,.,TRBD1,TRBV15,CATSRQTGEVDYTF,TGTGCCACCAGCAGACAGACAGGGGAAGTCGACTACACCTTC
TRBJ2-3,.,TRBD2,TRBV6-2/TRBV6-3,CASSYLTSGGSTDTQYF,TGTGCCAGCAGTTACTTGACTAGCGGGGGTAGCACAGATACGCAGTATTTT
TRBJ2-5,few,.,TRBV6-5,CASSYPAMETQYF,TGTGCCAGCAGTTACCCAGCCATGGAGACCCAGTACTTC
TRBJ2-5,.,TRBD2,TRBV7-8,CASSLIGGGLRETQYF,TGTGCCAGCAGCTTAATCGGCGGGGGGCTGAGAGAGACCCAGTACTTC
TRBJ2-5,.,.,TRBV10-2,CASSVGGTQYF,TGCGCCAGCAGTGTTGGGGGGACCCAGTACTTC
TRBJ2-4,few,TRBD2,TRBV20-1,CSASVAGGMENIQYF,TGCAGTGCTAGTGTAGCGGGGGGTATGGAAAACATTCAGTACTTC
TRBJ1-3,many,TRBD1,TRBV7-2,CASSYRGNSGNTIYF,TGTGCCAGCAGTTACAGGGGAAACTCTGGAAACACCATATATTTT
TRBJ2-1,few,.,TRBV7-2,CASSLVGRLEQFF,TGTGCCAGCAGCTTAGTGGGAAGACTAGAGCAGTTCTTC
TRBJ1-1,many,.,TRBV12-3/TRBV12-4,CASTKVPENTEAFF,TGTGCCAGCACAAAGGTCCCAGAGAACACTGAAGCTTTCTTT
TRBJ1-4,many,.,TRBV20-1,CSARSGGNEKLFF,TGCAGTGCACGCTCGGGCGGCAATGAAAAACTGTTTTTT
TRBJ2-3,.,TRBD2,TRBV7-9,CASSLRWGGSTDTQYF,TGTGCCAGCAGCCTTAGATGGGGGGGGAGCACAGATACGCAGTATTTT
TRBJ1-2,.,TRBD1,TRBV10-3,CASRQGVERVYGYTF,TGTGCCAGCAGACAGGGAGTTGAACGGGTCTATGGCTACACCTTC
TRBJ2-7,few,.,TRBV5-1,CASSLAISNNEQYF,TGCGCCAGCAGCTTGGCCATCTCCAACAACGAGCAGTACTTC
TRBJ1-3,few,.,TRBV20-1,CSAPNMNSGNTIYF,TGCAGTGCTCCGAACATGAACTCTGGAAACACCATATATTTT
TRBJ2-7,few,.,TRBV5-1,CASSKMDSAYEQYF,TGCGCCAGCAGCAAAATGGACAGCGCCTACGAGCAGTACTTC
TRBJ2-5,.,TRBD2,TRBV6-1,CASSELAGRQETQYF,TGTGCCAGCAGTGAACTAGCGGGAAGGCAAGAGACCCAGTACTTC
TRBJ2-7,many,.,TRBV5-1,CASSDPEGEQYF,TGCGCCAGCAGCGACCCGGAGGGAGAGCAGTACTTC
TRBJ1-6,.,TRBD1,TRBV7-2,CASSPFSTGTNSPLHF,TGTGCCAGCAGCCCCTTCTCGACAGGGACCAATTCACCCCTCCACTTT
TRBJ2-1,.,.,TRBV27,CASKGQYSINEQFF,TGTGCCAGCAAAGGACAGTACAGCATCAATGAGCAGTTCTTC
TRBJ1-2,many,.,TRBV29-1,CSVEEPATAGHYGYTF,TGCAGCGTTGAAGAGCCCGCGACCGCCGGCCACTATGGCTACACCTTC
TRBJ2-7,.,TRBD1,TRBV4-3,CASSQDRGHGDEQYF,TGCGCCAGCAGCCAAGACAGGGGGCACGGCGACGAGCAGTACTTC
TRBJ2-1,.,.,TRBV9,CASIFPGDNEQFF,TGTGCCAGCATATTCCCCGGGGACAATGAGCAGTTCTTC
TRBJ1-2,.,TRBD1,TRBV10-3,CAISEASGGANGYTF,TGTGCCATCAGTGAGGCCTCAGGGGGCGCGAATGGCTACACCTTC
TRBJ2-5,.,.,TRBV6-5,CASSYDGWGETQYF,TGTGCCAGCAGTTACGACGGCTGGGGGGAGACCCAGTACTTC
TRBJ2-5,few,TRBD1,TRBV5-1,CASSLANRGTETQYF,TGCGCCAGCAGCTTGGCGAACAGGGGCACGGAGACCCAGTACTTC
TRBJ1-2,few,.,TRBV20-1,CSARADSFAYGYTF,TGCAGTGCTAGGGCGGACAGCTTCGCCTATGGCTACACCTTC
TRBJ2-2,few,.,TRBV4-2,CASSLRFGHGGELFF,TGTGCCAGCAGCCTTCGTTTCGGGCATGGCGGGGAGCTGTTTTTT
TRBJ2-7,.,.,TRBV5-1,CASSADSASSSYEQYF,TGCGCCAGCAGCGCGGACAGCGCCTCTAGCTCCTACGAGCAGTACTTC
TRBJ1-2,.,.,TRBV19,CASSMVSGYGYTF,TGTGCCAGTAGTATGGTTTCAGGTTATGGCTACACCTTC
TRBJ2-3,few,.,TRBV29-1,CSARLGSSTDTQYF,TGCAGCGCCCGGCTGGGGAGTAGCACAGATACGCAGTATTTT
TRBJ2-7,many,TRBD2,TRBV12-3/TRBV12-4,CASSPIAGGIYEQYF,TGTGCCAGCAGCCCCATAGCGGGGGGAATCTACGAGCAGTACTTC